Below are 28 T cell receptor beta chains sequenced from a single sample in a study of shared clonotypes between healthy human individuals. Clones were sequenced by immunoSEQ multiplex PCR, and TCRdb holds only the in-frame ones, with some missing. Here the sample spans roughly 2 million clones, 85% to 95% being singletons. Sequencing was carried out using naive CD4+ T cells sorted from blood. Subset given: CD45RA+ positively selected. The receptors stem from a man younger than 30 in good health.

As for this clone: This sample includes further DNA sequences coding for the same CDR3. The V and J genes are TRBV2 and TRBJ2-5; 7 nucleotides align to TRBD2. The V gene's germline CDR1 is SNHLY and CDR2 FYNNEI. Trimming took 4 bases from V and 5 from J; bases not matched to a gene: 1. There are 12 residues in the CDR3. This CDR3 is CASSAGRETQYF. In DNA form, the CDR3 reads TGTGCCAGCAGTGCCGGGAGGGAGACCCAGTACTTC.

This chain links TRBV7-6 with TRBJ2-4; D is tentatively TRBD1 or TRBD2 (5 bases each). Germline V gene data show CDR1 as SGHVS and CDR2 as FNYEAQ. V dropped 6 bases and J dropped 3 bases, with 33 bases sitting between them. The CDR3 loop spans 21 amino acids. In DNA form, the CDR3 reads TGTGCCAGCAGAACCGTTTGGAAAGGGGCAAGGACTGGAGGCGTCAAAAACATTCAGTACTTC. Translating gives CASRTVWKGARTGGVKNIQYF.

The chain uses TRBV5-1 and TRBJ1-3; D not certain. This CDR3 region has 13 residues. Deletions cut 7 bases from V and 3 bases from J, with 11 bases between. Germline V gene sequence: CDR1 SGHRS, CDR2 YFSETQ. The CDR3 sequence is CASGEGSGNTIYF. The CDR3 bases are TGCGCCAGCGGGGAGGGTAGTGGAAACACCATATATTTT.

The CDR3 reads CASTTAHRGETQYF. Written as DNA, the CDR3 is TGTGCCAGCACCACGGCCCATAGGGGTGAGACCCAGTACTTC. The chain employs TRBV6-1 and TRBJ2-5; perhaps TRBD1 as D (5 bases). The V end was cut by 7 bases, the J end by 5 bases, with 17 bases between. The CDR3 runs 14 residues. Germline V gives CDR1 MNHNS, CDR2 SASEGT.

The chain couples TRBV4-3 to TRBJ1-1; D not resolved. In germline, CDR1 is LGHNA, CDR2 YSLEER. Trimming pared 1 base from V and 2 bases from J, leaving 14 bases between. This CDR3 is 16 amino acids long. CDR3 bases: TGCGCCAGCAGCCAAGGATCCGGGTTTAGTAACACTGAAGCTTTCTTT. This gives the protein CASSQGSGFSNTEAFF.

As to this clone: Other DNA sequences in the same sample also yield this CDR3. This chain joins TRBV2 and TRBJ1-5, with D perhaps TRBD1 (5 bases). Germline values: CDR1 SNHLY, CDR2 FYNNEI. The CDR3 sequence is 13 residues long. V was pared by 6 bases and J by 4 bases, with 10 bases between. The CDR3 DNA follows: TGTGCCAGCAGGGATACAGGTAATCAGCCCCAGCATTTT. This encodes CASRDTGNQPQHF.

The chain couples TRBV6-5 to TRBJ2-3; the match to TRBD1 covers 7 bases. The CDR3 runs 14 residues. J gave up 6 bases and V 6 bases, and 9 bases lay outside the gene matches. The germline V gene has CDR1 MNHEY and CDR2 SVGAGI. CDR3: CASSPPGGSDTQYF. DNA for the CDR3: TGTGCCAGCAGCCCCCCAGGGGGAAGTGATACGCAGTATTTT.

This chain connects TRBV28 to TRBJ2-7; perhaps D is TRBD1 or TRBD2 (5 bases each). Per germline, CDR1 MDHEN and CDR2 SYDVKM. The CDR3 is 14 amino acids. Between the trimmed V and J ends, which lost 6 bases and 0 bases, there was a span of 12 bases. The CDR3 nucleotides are TGTGCCAGCAGATCGGGACGTAGCTCCTACGAGCAGTACTTC. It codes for CASRSGRSSYEQYF. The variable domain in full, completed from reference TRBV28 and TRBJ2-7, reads DVKVTQSSRYLVKRTGEKVFLECVQDMDHENMFWYRQDPGLGLRLIYFSYDVKMKEKGDIPEGYSVSREKKERFSLILESASTNQTSMYLCASRSGRSSYEQYFGPGTRLTVT.

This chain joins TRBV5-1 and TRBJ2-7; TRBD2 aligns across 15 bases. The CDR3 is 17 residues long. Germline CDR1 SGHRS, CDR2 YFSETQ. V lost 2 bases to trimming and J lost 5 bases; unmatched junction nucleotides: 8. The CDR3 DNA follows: TGCGCCAGCAGCTTAGGACTAGCGGGAGGGCCCGGGGACGAGCAGTACTTC. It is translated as CASSLGLAGGPGDEQYF.

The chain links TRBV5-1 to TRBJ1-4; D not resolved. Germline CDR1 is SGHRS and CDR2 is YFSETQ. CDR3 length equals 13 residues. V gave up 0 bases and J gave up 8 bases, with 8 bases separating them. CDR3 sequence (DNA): TGCGCCAGCAGCTTGGACCCGGGCGAAAAACTGTTTTTT. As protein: CASSLDPGEKLFF.

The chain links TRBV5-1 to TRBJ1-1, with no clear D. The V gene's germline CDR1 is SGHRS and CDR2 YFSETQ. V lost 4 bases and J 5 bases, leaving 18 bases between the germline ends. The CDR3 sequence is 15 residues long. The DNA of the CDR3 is TGCGCCAGCAGCCCGCAGTGGGTTGGCACGACTGAAGCTTTCTTT. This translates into CASSPQWVGTTEAFF. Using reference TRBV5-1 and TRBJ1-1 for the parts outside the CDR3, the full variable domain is KAGVTQTPRYLIKTRGQQVTLSCSPISGHRSVSWYQQTPGQGLQFLFEYFSETQRNKGNFPGRFSGRQFSNSRSEMNVSTLELGDSALYLCASSPQWVGTTEAFFGQGTRLTVV.

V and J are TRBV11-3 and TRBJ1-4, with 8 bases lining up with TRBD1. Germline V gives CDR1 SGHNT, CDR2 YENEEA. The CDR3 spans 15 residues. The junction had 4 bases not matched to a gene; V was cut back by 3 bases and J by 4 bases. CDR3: CASSFWTGFNEKLFF. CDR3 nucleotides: TGTGCCAGCAGCTTCTGGACAGGGTTTAATGAAAAACTGTTTTTT.

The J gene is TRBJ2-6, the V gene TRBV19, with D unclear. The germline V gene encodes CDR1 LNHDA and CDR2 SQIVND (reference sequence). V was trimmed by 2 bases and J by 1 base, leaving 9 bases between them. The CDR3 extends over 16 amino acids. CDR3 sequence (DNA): TGTGCCAGTAGTATAATGGGGAAATCTGGGGCCAACGTCCTGACTTTC. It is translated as CASSIMGKSGANVLTF.

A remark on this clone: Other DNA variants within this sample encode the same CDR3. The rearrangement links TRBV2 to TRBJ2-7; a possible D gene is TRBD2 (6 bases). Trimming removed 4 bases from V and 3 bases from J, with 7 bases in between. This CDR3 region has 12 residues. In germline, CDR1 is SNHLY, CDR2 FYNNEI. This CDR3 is CASSVGSYEQYF. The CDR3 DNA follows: TGTGCCAGCAGTGTCGGGAGCTACGAGCAGTACTTC.

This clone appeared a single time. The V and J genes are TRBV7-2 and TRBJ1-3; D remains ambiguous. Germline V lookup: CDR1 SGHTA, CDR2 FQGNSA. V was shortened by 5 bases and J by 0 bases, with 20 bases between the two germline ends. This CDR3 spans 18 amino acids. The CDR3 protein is CASSPPVFTTPSGNTIYF. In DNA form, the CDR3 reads TGTGCCAGCAGCCCCCCGGTGTTTACAACTCCCTCTGGAAACACCATATATTTT.

CDR3 coding DNA: TGTGCCAGCAGTCCTCCGGGACAGGCGTCGAAAAAACTGTTTTTT. Translated: CASSPPGQASKKLFF. The gene calls are TRBV6-5 and TRBJ1-4, with 8 bases lining up with TRBD1. The CDR3 is 15 residues long. Germline V gene data show CDR1 as MNHEY and CDR2 as SVGAGI. After removal of 5 bases from V and 9 bases from J, the junction contained 11 bases not matched to a gene.

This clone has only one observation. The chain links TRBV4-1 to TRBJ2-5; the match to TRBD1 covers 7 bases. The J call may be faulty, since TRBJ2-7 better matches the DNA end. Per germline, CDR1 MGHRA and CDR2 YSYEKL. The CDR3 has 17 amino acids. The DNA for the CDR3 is TGCGCCAGCAGCCAAATAAACCAGGGGGTATGGGACTACGAGCAGTACTTC. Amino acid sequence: CASSQINQGVWDYEQYF.

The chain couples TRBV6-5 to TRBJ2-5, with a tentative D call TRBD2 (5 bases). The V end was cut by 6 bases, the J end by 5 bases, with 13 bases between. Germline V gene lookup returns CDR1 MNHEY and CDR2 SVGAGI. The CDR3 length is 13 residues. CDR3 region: CASSRRLAETQYF. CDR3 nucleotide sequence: TGTGCCAGCAGCCGGAGGTTGGCGGAGACCCAGTACTTC.

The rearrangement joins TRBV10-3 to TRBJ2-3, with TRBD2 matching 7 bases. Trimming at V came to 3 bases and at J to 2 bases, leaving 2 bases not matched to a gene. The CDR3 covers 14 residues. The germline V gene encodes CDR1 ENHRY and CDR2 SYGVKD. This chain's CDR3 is CAISDQRDTDTQYF. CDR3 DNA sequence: TGTGCCATCAGTGACCAGCGGGACACAGATACGCAGTATTTT.

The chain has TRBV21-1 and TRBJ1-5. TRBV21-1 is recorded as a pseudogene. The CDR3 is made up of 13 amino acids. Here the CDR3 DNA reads TGTGCCAGCAGCAAGGTAGAGAATCAGCCCCAGCATTTT. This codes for CASSKVENQPQHF.

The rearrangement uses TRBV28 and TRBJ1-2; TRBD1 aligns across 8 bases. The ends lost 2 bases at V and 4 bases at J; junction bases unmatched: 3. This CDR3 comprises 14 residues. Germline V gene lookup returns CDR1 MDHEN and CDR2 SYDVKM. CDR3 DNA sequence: TGTGCCAGCAGTTTACAGGGGGCGGCCTATGGCTACACCTTC. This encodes CASSLQGAAYGYTF.

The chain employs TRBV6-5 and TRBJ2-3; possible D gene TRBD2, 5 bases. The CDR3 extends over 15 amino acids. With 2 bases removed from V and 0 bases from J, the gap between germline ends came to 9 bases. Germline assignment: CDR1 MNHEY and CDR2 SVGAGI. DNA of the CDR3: TGTGCCAGCAGTTACGACGGGAAGAGCACAGATACGCAGTATTTT. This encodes CASSYDGKSTDTQYF.

The CDR3 protein is CASSPVGGNEKLFF. Written as DNA, the CDR3 is TGTGCCAGCAGCCCGGTCGGCGGAAATGAAAAACTGTTTTTT. The chain links TRBV7-2 to TRBJ1-4, with D unclear. Germline CDR1 and CDR2: SGHTA and FQGNSA. The V and J ends lost 5 bases and 5 bases respectively, with 12 bases between them. This CDR3 is 14 amino acids long. Filled out from reference TRBV7-2 and TRBJ1-4, the complete variable domain reads GAGVSQSPSNKVTEKGKDVELRCDPISGHTALYWYRQSLGQGLEFLIYFQGNSAPDKSGLPSDRFSAERTGGSVSTLTIQRTQQEDSAVYLCASSPVGGNEKLFFGSGTQLSVL.

CDR3 in amino acids: CASRSRPGTGDSNQPQHF. For the CDR3, the DNA is TGTGCCAGCAGGAGCAGACCAGGTACAGGAGATAGCAATCAGCCCCAGCATTTT. This chain connects TRBV7-8 to TRBJ1-5, with TRBD1 as a possible D gene (5 bases). The CDR3 runs to 18 residues. CDR1 and CDR2 from the germline V gene are SGHVS and FQNEAQ. The V end lost 6 bases, the J end lost 0 bases, and 21 bases lay between the germline ends.

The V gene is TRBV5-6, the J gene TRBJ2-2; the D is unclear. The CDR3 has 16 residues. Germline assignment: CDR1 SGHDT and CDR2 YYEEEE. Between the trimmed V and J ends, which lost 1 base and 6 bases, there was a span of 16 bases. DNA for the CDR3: TGTGCCAGCAGCTTGCGCTCTTACGTTCTCGCCGGGGAGCTGTTTTTT. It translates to CASSLRSYVLAGELFF.

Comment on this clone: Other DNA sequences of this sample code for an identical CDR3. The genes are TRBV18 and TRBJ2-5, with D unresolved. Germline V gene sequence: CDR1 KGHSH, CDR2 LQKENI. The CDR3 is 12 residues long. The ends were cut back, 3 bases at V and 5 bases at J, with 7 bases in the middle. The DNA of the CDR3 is TGTGCCAGCTCACCGTCTGTGGAGACCCAGTACTTC. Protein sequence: CASSPSVETQYF.

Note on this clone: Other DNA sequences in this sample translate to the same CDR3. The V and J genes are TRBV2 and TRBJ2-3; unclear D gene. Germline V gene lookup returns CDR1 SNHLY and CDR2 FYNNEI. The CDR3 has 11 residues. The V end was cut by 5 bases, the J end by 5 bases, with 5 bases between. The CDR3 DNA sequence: TGTGCCAGCAGTTTAGTAGATACGCAGTATTTT. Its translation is CASSLVDTQYF.

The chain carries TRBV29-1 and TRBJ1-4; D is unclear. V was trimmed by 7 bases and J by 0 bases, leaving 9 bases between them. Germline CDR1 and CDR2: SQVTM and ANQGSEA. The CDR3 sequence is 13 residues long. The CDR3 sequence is CSAKLSTNEKLFF. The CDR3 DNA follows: TGCAGCGCCAAATTGTCAACTAATGAAAAACTGTTTTTT.